This TCR beta chain was obtained from a study of blood T cell repertoires in COVID-19. TCRdb's table, derived via immunoSEQ multiplex PCR, lists solely in-frame clones and lacks some. The sample lists around 94,000 clones, 80% to 90% occurring once. The CDR3 sequence is 11 residues long. Trimming left V 3 bases short and J 8 bases short, with 4 bases between. V is TRBV12-3 or TRBV12-4 and J is TRBJ1-4; no firm D call. Sequenced sample: peripheral blood. The source is a man older than 75 with acute or convalescent COVID-19. CDR3 sequence: CASSFEEKLFF. In DNA, the CDR3 is TGTGCCAGCAGTTTCGAGGAAAAACTGTTTTTT.